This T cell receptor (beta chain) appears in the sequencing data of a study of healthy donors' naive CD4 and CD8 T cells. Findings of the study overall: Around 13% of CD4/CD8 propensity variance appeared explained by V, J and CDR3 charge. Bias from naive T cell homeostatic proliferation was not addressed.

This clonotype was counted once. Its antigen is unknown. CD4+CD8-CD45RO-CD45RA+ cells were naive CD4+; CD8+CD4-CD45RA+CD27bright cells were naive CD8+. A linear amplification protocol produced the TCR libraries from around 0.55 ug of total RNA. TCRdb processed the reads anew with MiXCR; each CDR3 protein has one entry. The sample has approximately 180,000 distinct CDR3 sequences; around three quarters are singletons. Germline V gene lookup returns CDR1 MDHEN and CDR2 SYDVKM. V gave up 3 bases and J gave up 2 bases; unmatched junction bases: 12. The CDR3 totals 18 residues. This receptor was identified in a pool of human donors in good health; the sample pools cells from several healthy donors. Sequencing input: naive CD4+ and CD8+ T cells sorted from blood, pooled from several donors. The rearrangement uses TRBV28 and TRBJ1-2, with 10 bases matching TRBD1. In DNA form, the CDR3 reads TGTGCCAGCAGTTTTGACAGGGGGCGCCGTGACATAAACTATGGCTACACCTTC. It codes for CASSFDRGRRDINYGYTF.